This T cell receptor beta chain was found in a study of T-cell memory formation after mild COVID-19 listed by TCRdb under 2021. Regarding the complete study: TCR sequence clusters from the two donors were largely donor specific. In a couple of donors, T-cell clones that expanded and contracted after mild COVID-19 were followed by sequencing TCRalpha and TCRbeta repertoires longitudinally. The cohort was made up of two young adult volunteers, one female and one male, who were previously healthy.

The germline V gene sets CDR1 to SGHDT and CDR2 to YYEEEE. V lost 4 bases and J lost 12 bases; the stretch between them is 14 bases long. Spanning cysteine to phenylalanine, the CDR3 consists of 12 amino acids. The entry retains the CDR3 DNA only, 36 bases that are in frame from base 1. General study outcomes and caveats: SARS-CoV-2 specificity of the second-wave clones peaking on day 37 was not confirmed. Clones contracting from day 15 to 85 had balanced CD4/CD8 phenotypes, while a second wave expanding from day 15 to 37 was biased towards CD4+. The detection of some responding clones in pre-infection memory suggests that pre-existing cross-reactive memory T cells joined the SARS-CoV-2 response. Only a couple of mild cases were covered in the study, and larger cohorts including severe cases with pre-infection samples were considered necessary. Contracting CD4+ clones were found mainly in CM and EM memory subsets, while CD8+ clones were enriched in EMRA.

Instrument used: Illumina NovaSeq 6000. TCRalpha and TCRbeta cDNA libraries were constructed by 5'RACE with constant-segment primers, with sample barcodes and unique molecular identifiers being introduced. Trizol reagent was used to extract RNA from every sample. The libraries were amplified in two PCR steps, and the second step added a second sample barcode and Illumina TruSeq adapters. Libraries were sequenced on an Illumina NovaSeq with 2 x 150 bp paired-end reads. Turning to the authors' computational methods: Reads were demultiplexed and collapsed into UMI-guided consensus sequences with migec v1.2.7. Using mixcr v2.1.11, the UMI consensuses were aligned to TRA and TRB V and J templates and assembled into clonotypes. Clonotypes were classified as expanded or contracted when called significant by both edgeR and NoisET, with noise models trained on biological replicates. For edgeR calls, the thresholds were a false discovery rate-adjusted p below 0.01 and a log2 fold-change of 1. As an exploratory analysis of dynamics, PCA with hierarchical clustering was applied to max-normalized trajectories of the 1000 most abundant clonotypes. Separately sequenced CD4+ and CD8+ repertoires were used to assign a CD4 or CD8 phenotype to each responding clone. TCRdb trimmed public reads at Q25 via fastp, called clones via MiXCR and kept in-frame beta chains. Each CDR3 protein gets just one entry, which takes the most common genes and DNA from the rows behind it. TCRdb, not the original authors, processed these V and J calls. The sample profile shows 150,000 to 200,000 distinct CDR3 sequences; around a third of them were found once. 12% of the sample belongs to the ten largest clones.

Ficoll-Paque density gradient centrifugation was the method used to isolate PBMCs. Regarding this clonotype: No antigen is known for it. No qualities accompany the bases; no much larger clone lies one base away.

Sequencing was performed on PBMCs or a T cell subset sorted from them (not recorded which). The sequence derives from an adult woman who had mild COVID-19 (a few samples of this study predate the infection). The sample titles of this study are shuffled in the database, so cell type and time point are left out; the donor was told from shared clones. The rearranged segments are TRBV5-6 and TRBJ2-1; the D call could be TRBD1 or TRBD2, with each sharing 5 bases. The nucleotide sequence reads TGTGCCAGCAGCCGGACAATTGAGGGGCAGTTCTTC. The translation is CASSRTIEGQFF.